A single sample gave rise to the 2 T cell receptor beta chains below, sequenced in a study of CD8 T cells in ankylosing spondylitis. TCRdb re-called the 5' RACE reads through MiXCR, storing one row per CDR3 protein. Of some 270,000 distinct CDR3 sequences in the sample, 32% were seen once. Source material: blood, either unsorted or a sorted T cell fraction (not recorded which). The receptors come from a male donor with ankylosing spondylitis or in good health (not recorded which).

This clonotype was seen more than once but under ten times. V is TRBV29-1 and J is TRBJ1-2; no firm D call. Per germline, CDR1 SQVTM and CDR2 ANQGSEA. CDR3 length: 13 amino acids. V lost 7 bases and J lost 2, with 14 bases in between. The chain's CDR3 is CSGKLGSNYGYTF. The CDR3, as DNA: TGCAGCGGGAAGTTGGGCAGCAACTATGGCTACACCTTC. The whole variable domain, filled in from reference TRBV29-1 and TRBJ1-2, reads SAVISQKPSRDICQRGTSLTIQCQVDSQVTMMFWYRQQPGQSLTLIATANQGSEATYESGFVIDKFPISRPNLTFSTLTVSNMSPEDSSIYLCSGKLGSNYGYTFGSGTRLTVV.

The sample holds a few counts of this clonotype. This rearrangement joins TRBV29-1 to TRBJ2-3, with 8 bases that match TRBD1. J gave up 6 bases and V 6 bases, and 8 bases lay outside the gene matches. This CDR3 comprises 13 residues. Germline V lookup: CDR1 SQVTM, CDR2 ANQGSEA. DNA for the CDR3: TGCAGCGTCAGGGGGCCCTTTGGGGATACGCAGTATTTT. Encoded protein: CSVRGPFGDTQYF.